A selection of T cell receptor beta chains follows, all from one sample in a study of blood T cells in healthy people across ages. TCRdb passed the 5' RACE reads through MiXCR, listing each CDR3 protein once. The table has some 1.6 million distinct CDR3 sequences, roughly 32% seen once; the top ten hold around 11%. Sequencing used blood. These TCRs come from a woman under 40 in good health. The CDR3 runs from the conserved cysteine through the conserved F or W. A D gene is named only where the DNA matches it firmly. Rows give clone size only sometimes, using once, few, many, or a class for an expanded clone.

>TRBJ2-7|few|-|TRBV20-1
TGCAGTGCTAGAGATGAGGCGAGCGGCTACGAGCAGTACTTC
CSARDEASGYEQYF
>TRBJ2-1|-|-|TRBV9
TGTGCCAGCAGCGGTTCTCCAAACTATGAGCAGTTCTTC
CASSGSPNYEQFF
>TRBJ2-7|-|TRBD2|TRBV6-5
TGTGCCAGCAGTAACAGACTAGCGGGGCGCCTCGAGCAGTACTTC
CASSNRLAGRLEQYF
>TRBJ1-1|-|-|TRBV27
TGTGCCAGCAGTTTGATGAGAGGACGCGCTGAAGCTTTCTTT
CASSLMRGRAEAFF
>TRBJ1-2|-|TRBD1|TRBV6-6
TGTGCCAGCAGTTGGCAGGGGGCGGAGGGCTACACCTTC
CASSWQGAEGYTF
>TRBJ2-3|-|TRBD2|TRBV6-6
TGTGCCAGCAGTTTACAGCGGGACACAGATACGCAGTATTTT
CASSLQRDTDTQYF
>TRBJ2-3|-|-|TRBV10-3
TGTGCCATCAGTGGGTCCAGGGGACTTAAGGCAGATACGCAGTATTTT
CAISGSRGLKADTQYF
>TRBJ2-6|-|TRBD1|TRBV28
TGTGCCACCGAGGTCTTGACAGGGGTCGGGGCCAACGTCCTGACTTTC
CATEVLTGVGANVLTF
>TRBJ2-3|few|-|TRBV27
TGTGCCAGCAGTGTGGTTCAGGTAGGGCCAGATACGCAGTATTTT
CASSVVQVGPDTQYF
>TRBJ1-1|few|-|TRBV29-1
TGCAGCGTAATTGACGGGTCCACTGAAGCTTTCTTT
CSVIDGSTEAFF
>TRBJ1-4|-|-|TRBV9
TGTGCCAGCAGGAGGAGGGATCGGTTAACTAATGAAAAACTGTTTTTT
CASRRRDRLTNEKLFF
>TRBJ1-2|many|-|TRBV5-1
TGCGCCAGCAGCCTGCAGGGGCCTCTCTATGGCTACACCTTC
CASSLQGPLYGYTF
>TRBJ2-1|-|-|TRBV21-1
TGTGCCAGCAGCCCCCCCGGGAAGCCGGGAGGGGACCCTCTTTACAATGAGCAGTTCTTC
CASSPPGKPGGDPLYNEQFF
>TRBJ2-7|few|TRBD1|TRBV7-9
TGTGCCAGCAGCTCGCCCGGGACAGGATTGAACTCCTACGAGCAGTACTTC
CASSSPGTGLNSYEQYF
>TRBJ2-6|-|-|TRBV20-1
TGCAGTGCTATAGGGACACCCGGGGCCAACGTCCTGACTTTC
CSAIGTPGANVLTF
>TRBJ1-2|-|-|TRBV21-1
TGTGCCAGTAGCAGGGGGGACAGAATCTATGGCTACACCTTC
CASSRGDRIYGYTF
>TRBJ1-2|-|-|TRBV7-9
TGTGCCAGCAGCTTAGGGAGTGGAGGGATGGACACCTTC
CASSLGSGGMDTF
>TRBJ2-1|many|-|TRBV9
TGTGCCAGCAGCCCAGGGGGGGGCTCGGGTGGCGAGCAGTTCTTC
CASSPGGGSGGEQFF
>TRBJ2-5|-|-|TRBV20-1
TGCAGTGCTAGAGATGGAGCATACCAGTACTTC
CSARDGAYQYF
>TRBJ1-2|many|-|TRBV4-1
TGCGCCAGCAGCCAGGTGGGAGGTTTCCGGGGCTACACCTTC
CASSQVGGFRGYTF
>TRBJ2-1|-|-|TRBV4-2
TGTGCCAGCAGCCGAGATGAGCCCTACAATGAGCAGTTCTTC
CASSRDEPYNEQFF
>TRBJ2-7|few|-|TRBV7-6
TGTGCCAGCAGCTTGGGAATAGGGGGAACCTACGAGCAGTACTTC
CASSLGIGGTYEQYF
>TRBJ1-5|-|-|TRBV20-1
TGCAGTGCTAGTGAGGGGGGGGTACAGCCCCAGCATTTT
CSASEGGVQPQHF
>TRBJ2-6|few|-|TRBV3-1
TGTGCCAGCAGCCAACAGGGTGCTGGGGCCAACGTCCTGACTTTC
CASSQQGAGANVLTF
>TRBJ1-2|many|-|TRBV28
TGTGCCAGCAGTCCCCGACAGGCGGGCTATGGCTACACCTTC
CASSPRQAGYGYTF
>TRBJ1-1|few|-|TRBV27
TGTGCCAGCAGTCTCAGGACCCCTTTCGGCACTGAAGCTTTCTTT
CASSLRTPFGTEAFF
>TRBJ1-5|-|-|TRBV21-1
TGTGCCAGCAGCAACAACATCCTAAATCAGCCCCAGCATTTT
CASSNNILNQPQHF
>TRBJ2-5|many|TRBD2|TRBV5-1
TGCGCCAGCAGCTCCGGGACTAGCGGGAGGACGGCGAGAGAGACCCAGTACTTC
CASSSGTSGRTARETQYF
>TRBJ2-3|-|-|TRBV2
TGTGCCAGCAGTGAAGGCCCCCTGAGAGATACGCAGTATTTT
CASSEGPLRDTQYF